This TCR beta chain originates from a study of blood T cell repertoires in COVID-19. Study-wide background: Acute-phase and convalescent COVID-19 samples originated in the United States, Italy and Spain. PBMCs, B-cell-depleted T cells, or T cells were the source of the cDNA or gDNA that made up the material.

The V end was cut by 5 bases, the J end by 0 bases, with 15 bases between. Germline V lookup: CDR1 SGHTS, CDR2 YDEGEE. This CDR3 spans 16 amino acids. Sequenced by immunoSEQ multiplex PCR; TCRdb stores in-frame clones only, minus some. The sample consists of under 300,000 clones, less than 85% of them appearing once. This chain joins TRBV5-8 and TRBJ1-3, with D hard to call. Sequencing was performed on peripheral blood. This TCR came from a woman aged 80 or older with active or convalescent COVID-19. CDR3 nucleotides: TGTGCCAGCAGACCCGCCCGACTGAGCTCTGGAAACACCATATATTTT. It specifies CASRPARLSSGNTIYF.